This T cell receptor beta chain was sequenced for a study of neurological immune-mediated disorders. Whole-study results and caveats: Neither clinical nor MRI features showed any association with the multiple sclerosis repertoire cluster, and the authors stated that larger cohorts are needed. Private repertoires in all groups were suggested, as expanded clones shared no CDR3 amino acid sequences across subjects. Phylogenetic grouping put 18 of 34 multiple sclerosis patients' repertoires into one related-CDR3 cluster, a possible signature.

Synthesis of cDNA was performed by 5'RACE using 10-nucleotide random UMIs. One entry per CDR3 protein results from TCRdb running MiXCR on the 5' RACE reads. This sample has 49,000 or so distinct CDR3 sequences, with 4% to 5.5% found just once. This clonotype occurred many times. Antigen unknown. The receptor was isolated from an older woman with multiple sclerosis. The source material was PBMCs.

The CDR3 is CASSLSAVYEQYF. As DNA, the CDR3 is TGCGCCAGCAGCTTGTCAGCAGTCTACGAGCAGTACTTC. The chain couples TRBV5-1 to TRBJ2-7, with D hard to call. The CDR3 is made up of 13 amino acids. Germline V gene sequence: CDR1 SGHRS, CDR2 YFSETQ. Trimming removed 1 base from V and 3 bases from J, with 8 bases in between.